This passage covers 14 T cell receptor beta chains from one sample sequenced in a study of OX40 agonist ivuxolimab in advanced cancers. TCRdb's table, derived via immunoSEQ multiplex PCR, lists solely in-frame clones and lacks some. The table shows tens of thousands of clones, with about 86% occurring only once. Source: CD4+ or CD8+ T cells sorted from blood, taken in a trial of the OX40 agonist ivuxolimab. Source of these receptors: an adult with an advanced solid tumor such as melanoma, head and neck, liver or kidney cancer.

V and J are TRBV30 and TRBJ1-6; D gene ambiguous. The germline V and J ends were trimmed by 5 bases and 3 bases, with 14 bases remaining between them. The V gene's germline CDR1 is GTSNPN and CDR2 SVGIG (reference sequence). This CDR3 has 15 residues. The DNA for the CDR3 is TGTGCCTGGCAGACGCGCTCCGGCTATAATTCACCCCTCCACTTT. Its translation: CAWQTRSGYNSPLHF.

The chain carries TRBV27 and TRBJ2-3; maybe TRBD2 (5 bases). Germline values: CDR1 MNHEY, CDR2 SMNVEV (reference sequence). The CDR3 contains 14 residues. V was trimmed by 8 bases and J by 3 bases, leaving 15 bases between them. The CDR3 DNA reads as TGTGCCAGCGTCCGGACTGGTTCTACAGATACGCAGTATTTT. Residues: CASVRTGSTDTQYF.

The chain combines TRBV7-2 with TRBJ2-7; D not resolved. Per the germline V gene, CDR1 is SGHTA and CDR2 is FQGNSA. CDR3 size: 15 residues. The V end was cut by 4 bases, the J end by 2 bases, with 15 bases between. The CDR3 region is CASSSDPGSTYEQYF. In nucleotides, the CDR3 is TGTGCCAGCAGCTCGGATCCCGGGTCAACCTACGAGCAGTACTTC.

The gene calls are TRBV9 and TRBJ1-2; tentatively, D is TRBD1 (5 bases). This CDR3 has 15 amino acids. V was shortened by 4 bases and J by 0 bases, with 13 bases between the two germline ends. Germline lookup yields CDR1 SGDLS and CDR2 YYNGEE. The CDR3 DNA follows: TGTGCCAGCAGCCCCTCGGGAGGGGCTAACTATGGCTACACCTTC. Protein product: CASSPSGGANYGYTF.

This chain connects TRBV27 to TRBJ2-7; D is unresolved. The CDR3 has 15 amino acids. Trimming left V 6 bases short and J 3 bases short, with 18 bases between. Per germline, CDR1 MNHEY and CDR2 SMNVEV (reference sequence). CDR3 in amino acids: CASSLEVDPRYEQYF. CDR3 coding DNA: TGTGCCAGCAGCCTAGAGGTGGACCCCCGCTACGAGCAGTACTTC.

This chain uses TRBV18 with TRBJ1-1; D might be TRBD1 (6 bases). Trimming pared 1 base from V and 5 bases from J, leaving 11 bases between. The CDR3 extends over 14 amino acids. Per germline, CDR1 KGHSH and CDR2 LQKENI. The CDR3 loop is CASSPLRGGTEAFF. In DNA form, the CDR3 reads TGTGCCAGCTCACCACTTAGGGGGGGGACTGAAGCTTTCTTT.

The V gene is TRBV6-5, the J gene TRBJ1-4, with 7 bases fitting TRBD1. The CDR3 length is 15 residues. Trimming took 4 bases from V and 5 from J; bases not matched to a gene: 7. From germline, CDR1 is MNHEY and CDR2 SVGAGI. CDR3 protein: CASSWGQSNNEKLFF. In nucleotides, the CDR3 is TGTGCCAGCAGTTGGGGACAGAGCAACAATGAAAAACTGTTTTTT.

The chain combines TRBV4-1 with TRBJ2-1; weak D call: TRBD2 (7 bases). V shed 0 bases and J shed 1 base, with 13 bases lying between them. The germline gives CDR1 MGHRA, CDR2 YSYEKL. The CDR3 is 17 amino acids. The CDR3 protein is CASSQDPRGASYNEQFF. In DNA form, the CDR3 reads TGCGCCAGCAGCCAAGATCCCCGGGGGGCATCCTACAATGAGCAGTTCTTC.

V is TRBV12-5 and J is TRBJ2-3; 7 bases map to TRBD2. The germline V gene has CDR1 LGHNT and CDR2 FRNRAP. This CDR3 is 15 amino acids long. With V trimmed by 3 bases and J by 0 bases, 3 bases remained unmatched. The DNA for the CDR3 is TGTGCTAGTGGTTTCGGAGCGGGAAGCACAGATACGCAGTATTTT. Amino acids: CASGFGAGSTDTQYF.

The chain has TRBV6-6 and TRBJ1-5; D is undetermined. Deletions cut 5 bases from V and 4 bases from J, with 9 bases between. Germline CDR1 and CDR2: MNHNY and SVGAGI (reference sequence). The CDR3 covers 13 residues. DNA of the CDR3: TGTGCCAGCAGTCCTGGACGGAATCAGCCCCAGCATTTT. The encoded protein is CASSPGRNQPQHF.

The chain couples TRBV5-4 to TRBJ2-6, with a possible D match to TRBD1 (6 bases). The CDR3 runs 16 residues. V lost 2 bases and J 4 bases, leaving 13 bases between the germline ends. Germline CDR1 SGHNT, CDR2 YYREEE (reference sequence). The CDR3 is CASSFTGRGGANVLTF. The CDR3 bases are TGTGCCAGCAGCTTTACAGGGAGAGGGGGGGCCAACGTCCTGACTTTC.

This chain links TRBV7-2 with TRBJ2-7; 11 bases match TRBD1. This CDR3 has 16 residues. After removal of 5 bases from V and 1 base from J, the junction contained 7 bases not matched to a gene. The germline gives CDR1 SGHTA, CDR2 FQGNSA. The CDR3 DNA is TGTGCCAGCAGCCGCCTGGGACAGGGGGTTTCCTACGAGCAGTACTTC. The encoded protein is CASSRLGQGVSYEQYF.

This clone was observed a single time. The chain joins TRBV19 to TRBJ1-5; D is unresolved. This CDR3 has 14 residues. CDR1 is LNHDA, CDR2 SQIVND, per germline (reference sequence). Between the trimmed V and J ends, which lost 3 bases and 0 bases, there was a span of 6 bases. The CDR3, as DNA: TGTGCCAGTAGTATGGACTATAGCAATCAGCCCCAGCATTTT. This translates into CASSMDYSNQPQHF.

The rearrangement uses TRBV10-2 and TRBJ1-2; D not certain. Germline V gene lookup returns CDR1 WSHSY and CDR2 SAAADI. This CDR3 comprises 14 residues. With 7 bases removed from V and 8 bases from J, the gap between germline ends came to 20 bases. The CDR3 protein is CASNPNVGRVGYTF. The CDR3 bases are TGCGCCAGCAACCCGAATGTGGGGAGGGTGGGCTACACCTTC.